Detailed here is one T cell receptor (beta chain). Authors' processing steps: Reference gene primers were amplified, and this amplification served to estimate nucleated cell counts. Method: immunoSEQ multiplex PCR; TCRdb's copy keeps in-frame clones and lacks some. V, J and clone size are those of that table, while D and trimming were read from the DNA. The sample has roughly 56,000 clones; 92% are singletons. The data stem from a study of blood T cell repertoires in COVID-19. Study background: Material from acute and convalescent COVID-19 was sourced from the United States, Italy and Spain. PBMCs, B-cell-depleted T cells, or T cells were the source of the cDNA or gDNA that made up the material.

The V and J ends lost 2 bases and 6 bases respectively, with 10 bases between them. The V gene's germline CDR1 is LGHDT and CDR2 YNNKEL (reference sequence). This CDR3 has 13 residues. The chain combines TRBV3-1 (or the pseudogene TRBV3-2) with TRBJ1-1; possible D gene TRBD1, 6 bases. Material for sequencing was peripheral blood. The TCR originated in a man aged 45-65 years with active COVID-19. CDR3 residues: CASSQRGSPEAFF. The CDR3 DNA reads as TGTGCCAGCAGCCAAAGGGGGTCCCCTGAAGCTTTCTTT.